In this sample, the clone carrying this T cell receptor (beta chain) turned up once. The record originates from a study of cytomegalovirus exposure and HLA in healthy donors. PCR employed 60 Vbeta and 13 Jbeta primers. Assay: immunoSEQ multiplex PCR; the TCRdb copy retains only in-frame clones and omits some. The table records approximately 300,000 clones, 84% of them present only once. The sequence derives from a woman aged 40 to 49 in good health and CMV-seropositive. The sequenced sample consisted of PBMCs.

This chain's CDR3 is CASSVAGARAYEQYF. The DNA for the CDR3 is TGTGCCAGCAGTGTAGCGGGAGCGAGGGCCTACGAGCAGTACTTC. The chain recombines TRBV27 with TRBJ2-7, with 9 positions matching TRBD2. This CDR3 has 15 amino acids. V lost 5 bases, J lost 2 bases, and 7 bases stayed unmatched. Germline CDR1 is MNHEY and CDR2 is SMNVEV (reference sequence).